Below are 8 T cell receptor delta chains sequenced from a single sample in a study of gamma-delta T cells after stem cell transplantation. TCRdb reanalyzed the RT-PCR reads using CATT. The sample consists of about 2,600 delta-chain clones, around 20% of them appearing once. Sequences were obtained from gamma-delta T cells. The receptor set was obtained from a human donor. It is not recorded whose cells these are; they may come from a transplant donor.

This clone is large (0.1 to 1%). The identical CDR3 is also encoded by other nucleotide sequences in the sample. The rearrangement uses TRDV2 and TRDJ1, with TRDD3 matching over 13 bases. The junction had 8 bases not matched to a gene; V was cut back by 3 bases and J by 2 bases. There are 17 residues in the CDR3. Germline-derived CDR1 and CDR2 are GEAIGNYY and EKD. CDR3 protein: CACDALLGDTRTDKLIF. DNA of the CDR3: TGTGCCTGTGACGCTTTACTGGGGGATACGCGGACCGATAAACTCATCTTT.

Regarding this clone: A read error likely explains this, since a far larger clone differs by one base. This chain links TRDV1 with TRDJ4, with D maybe TRDD3 (6 bases). V shed 4 bases and J shed 0 bases, with 33 bases lying between them. The CDR3 runs 21 residues. Germline CDR1 TSWWSYY, CDR2 QGS. In DNA form, the CDR3 reads TGTGCTCTTGGGGCCCGGCACTACCTAGCTCAGAGGGGGACCCACCCCAGACCCCTGATCTTT. Translated: CALGARHYLAQRGTHPRPLIF.

The CDR3 reads CACDTVLGDPVYTDKLIF. Written as DNA, the CDR3 is TGTGCCTGTGACACCGTACTGGGGGATCCCGTGTACACCGATAAACTCATCTTT. The rearrangement uses TRDV2 and TRDJ1; TRDD3 matches 10 bases. The CDR3 sequence is 18 residues long. The V gene end was trimmed by 0 bases and the J gene end by 0 bases; junction bases not matched to a gene: 9. Germline V lookup: CDR1 GEAIGNYY, CDR2 EKD.

This clone was counted between two and nine times. Since a much larger clone is just one base distant, this may be a read error. Different DNA sequences within this sample yield the same CDR3. V and J are TRDV2 and TRDJ1; the D gene is possibly TRDD3 (5 bases). Germline loops: CDR1 GEAIGNYY, CDR2 EKD. The CDR3 is 16 residues long. CDR3 region: CACDTVGTKSTDKLIF. CDR3 nucleotide sequence: TGTGCCTGCGACACCGTGGGGACTAAAAGTACCGATAAACTCATCTTT.

Details on this clone: This sequence is one base from a far larger clone and is likely a read error. The same CDR3 arises from other DNA sequences in this sample as well. This sequence joins TRDV2 and TRDJ3; weak D call: TRDD3 (5 bases). The CDR3 runs to 21 residues. CDR1 and CDR2 (germline): GEAIGNYY, EKD. CDR3 loop: CACDTVEGGSDSSWDTRQMFF. For the CDR3, the DNA is TGTGCCTGTGACACGGTTGAAGGGGGTTCGGATAGCTCCTGGGACACCCGACAGATGTTTTTT.

As concerns this clone: With a much larger clone just one base away, this may be a read error. Other nucleotide sequences from this sample produce the same CDR3. The J gene is TRDJ1, the V gene TRDV2, with TRDD3 matching over 12 bases. The CDR3 is 18 amino acids. The germline V gene has CDR1 GEAIGNYY and CDR2 EKD. This chain's CDR3 is CACDTLGDTSPYTDKLIF. The CDR3 bases are TGTGCCTGTGACACGCTGGGGGATACGTCCCCATACACCGATAAGCTCATCTTT.

By sample fraction, this clone is medium-sized. The chain uses TRDV2 and TRDJ1; 8 bases fit TRDD3. The trim removed 0 bases at V and 1 base at J, leaving 9 bases unmatched. Germline V gene lookup returns CDR1 GEAIGNYY and CDR2 EKD. The CDR3 length is 17 residues. DNA for the CDR3: TGTGCCTGTGACACCGTTCAAAGGGGGATAGGCACCGATAAACTCATCTTT. It yields the protein CACDTVQRGIGTDKLIF.

Turning to this clone: A much more abundant neighbour one base away suggests this may be a read error. The chain links TRDV2 to TRDJ1, with 13 bases lining up with TRDD3. The V and J ends lost 0 bases and 3 bases, in that order; junction bases with no gene match: 21. In germline, CDR1 is GEAIGNYY, CDR2 EKD. The CDR3 totals 22 residues. The CDR3 protein is CACDTVSTGGYAKNRPSDKLIF. The DNA for the CDR3 is TGTGCCTGTGACACCGTGAGTACTGGGGGATACGCTAAGAACAGGCCCTCCGATAAACTCATCTTT.